One sample yielded the 14 T cell receptor beta chains listed below, sequenced in a study of CD4 T cells in relation to SARS-CoV-2 and coronaviruses. Their target antigens are unknown. Only in-frame clones appear in the TCRdb table, and some are missing; sequencing was by immunoSEQ multiplex PCR. This table has about 24,000 clones, about 75% appearing once. The unexposed donors gave CD4+ T cells in about 2010-2019, prior to COVID-19. The cells were cultured for approximately 10 days before CD4+ T cells were isolated. The sample comprised CD4+ T cells from PBMCs, cultured in vitro. These receptors were collected from a human donor in good health.

The chain uses TRBV6-5 and TRBJ1-2; no firm D call. Germline V gene lookup returns CDR1 MNHEY and CDR2 SVGAGI. Between the trimmed V and J ends, which lost 6 bases and 0 bases, there was a span of 8 bases. This CDR3 comprises 13 residues. CDR3 in DNA: TGTGCCAGCAGGATTGAAGCTAACTATGGCTACACCTTC. Residues: CASRIEANYGYTF.

The chain links TRBV30 to TRBJ1-1, with unresolved D. This CDR3 spans 14 amino acids. V dropped 2 bases and J dropped 0 bases, with 10 bases sitting between them. CDR1 GTSNPN and CDR2 SVGIG come from the germline V gene (reference sequence). The DNA of the CDR3 is TGTGCCTGGAGTACCCTGCTTATGAACACTGAAGCTTTCTTT. It is translated as CAWSTLLMNTEAFF.

This sequence joins TRBV28 and TRBJ2-7, with D possibly being TRBD1 or TRBD2 (5 bases each). CDR1 and CDR2 from the germline V gene are MDHEN and SYDVKM. The ends were cut back, 5 bases at V and 0 bases at J, with 17 bases in the middle. The CDR3 runs to 16 residues. CDR3 in amino acids: CASSPGDARNSYEQYF. The CDR3 DNA is TGTGCCAGCAGTCCCGGGGACGCCCGGAACTCCTACGAGCAGTACTTC.

The CDR3 DNA is TGTGCCAGCAGCTCGACGGAAGAGACCCAGTACTTC. As protein: CASSSTEETQYF. This sequence joins TRBV5-5 and TRBJ2-5; D ambiguous. This CDR3 is built from 12 residues. Per germline, CDR1 SGHKS and CDR2 YYEKEE (reference sequence). The V end was cut by 3 bases, the J end by 3 bases, with 6 bases between.

This sequence joins TRBV5-6 and TRBJ2-5; D is uncertain. The ends were cut back, 2 bases at V and 2 bases at J, with 10 bases in the middle. CDR3 length: 14 residues. Germline loops: CDR1 SGHDT, CDR2 YYEEEE. The CDR3 region is CASSFRDTQETQYF. CDR3 coding DNA: TGTGCCAGCAGCTTTCGTGACACTCAAGAGACCCAGTACTTC.

The chain combines TRBV14 with TRBJ2-2; TRBD1 matches 7 bases. Trimming removed 4 bases from V and 3 bases from J; junction bases left unmatched: 8. CDR3 length: 16 amino acids. The germline gives CDR1 SGHDN, CDR2 FVKESK. The chain's CDR3 is CASSPFRGTDTGELFF. CDR3 DNA: TGTGCCAGCAGCCCCTTCAGGGGGACGGACACCGGGGAGCTGTTTTTT.

This chain connects TRBV2 to TRBJ2-7; D possibly matches TRBD1 or TRBD2 (5 bases each). Trimming left V 8 bases short and J 5 bases short, with 25 bases between. CDR1 SNHLY and CDR2 FYNNEI come from the germline V gene. The CDR3 has 16 amino acids. CDR3 sequence reads: CASARPRDRRRNEQYF. The CDR3 nucleotides are TGTGCCAGCGCGCGACCCCGGGACCGACGCAGGAACGAGCAGTACTTC.

The chain has TRBV29-1 and TRBJ2-5; D assignment may be TRBD1 or TRBD2 (6 bases each). Between the trimmed V and J ends, which lost 7 bases and 5 bases, there was a span of 17 bases. Germline V gene data show CDR1 as SQVTM and CDR2 as ANQGSEA. The CDR3 contains 13 residues. The CDR3 here is CSAKGGFGETQYF. CDR3 in DNA: TGCAGCGCCAAAGGGGGGTTCGGGGAGACCCAGTACTTC. The whole variable domain, filled in from reference TRBV29-1 and TRBJ2-5, reads SAVISQKPSRDICQRGTSLTIQCQVDSQVTMMFWYRQQPGQSLTLIATANQGSEATYESGFVIDKFPISRPNLTFSTLTVSNMSPEDSSIYLCSAKGGFGETQYFGPGTRLLVL.

This rearrangement joins TRBV18 to TRBJ1-2; no clear D gene. The CDR3 sequence is 13 residues long. The germline V gene has CDR1 KGHSH and CDR2 LQKENI. Trimming pared 3 bases from V and 4 bases from J, leaving 9 bases between. The CDR3 region is CASSPPGVYGYTF. CDR3 coding DNA: TGTGCCAGCTCACCCCCGGGAGTCTATGGCTACACCTTC.

A single count supports this clone. V usage is TRBV3-1 (or the pseudogene TRBV3-2) and J usage is TRBJ1-3; D possibly corresponds to TRBD1 (6 bases). Trimming removed 5 bases at V and 1 base at J, with 18 bases between. Germline V lookup: CDR1 LGHDT, CDR2 YNNKEL (reference sequence). The CDR3 consists of 17 residues. The CDR3, as DNA: TGTGCCAGCAGCTCACACGAAAGGGGGGCTTCTGGAAACACCATATATTTT. As protein: CASSSHERGASGNTIYF.

In regard to this clone: At one boundary the junction diverges from the germline segment, which might be a read error. The gene calls are TRBV20-1 and TRBJ2-3; 10 nucleotides agree with TRBD2. Germline V gene lookup returns CDR1 DFQATT and CDR2 SNEGSKA (reference sequence). The CDR3 covers 20 residues. CDR3 DNA sequence: TGCAGTGCTAGTGGGTATTCTAGCGGGAGCATAAGCCCTAGCACTGATACGCAGTATTTT. It yields the protein CSASGYSSGSISPSTDTQYF.

This clone was detected a few times. The V and J genes are TRBV11-2 and TRBJ2-1, with D uncertain. The V end lost 3 bases, the J end lost 0 bases, and 9 bases lay between the germline ends. The CDR3 length is 15 residues. Looked up from germline, CDR1 is SGHAT and CDR2 is FQNNGV. In nucleotides, the CDR3 is TGTGCCAGCAGCTTCCTCCGAAGCTCCTACAATGAGCAGTTCTTC. Translating it yields CASSFLRSSYNEQFF.

The chain couples TRBV9 to TRBJ2-5; TRBD2 matches at 10 bases. The junction had 3 bases not matched to a gene; V was cut back by 0 bases and J by 7 bases. Germline V gene sequence: CDR1 SGDLS, CDR2 YYNGEE. The CDR3 totals 14 residues. DNA for the CDR3: TGTGCCAGCAGCGTAGTGGTAGCGGGAGGGACCCAGTACTTC. Translation gives CASSVVVAGGTQYF.

The rearrangement joins TRBV5-1 to TRBJ1-2, with 8 bases matching TRBD1. CDR1 is SGHRS and CDR2 is YFSETQ in the germline V gene. The CDR3 length is 16 residues. V shed 4 bases and J 7 bases; nucleotides not matched to a gene: 15. CDR3 protein: CASSRTAGQGAGGYTF. The CDR3, as DNA: TGCGCCAGCAGCCGAACGGCAGGACAGGGCGCTGGTGGCTACACCTTC.